This entry features one T cell receptor (beta chain) sequence. The antigen is undetermined. Method: immunoSEQ multiplex PCR; TCRdb's copy keeps in-frame clones and lacks some. The top ten clones hold about 15% of a sample with about 100,000 clones, around 88% of them seen once. Trimming shortened V by 8 bases and J by 2 bases, and 6 bases separated the two germline ends. Germline CDR1 reads SEHNR; CDR2 reads FQNEAQ (reference sequence). This CDR3 region has 11 residues. Healthy donors had no documented immune events, such as infections, while sampled. This sample was taken from a study of identifying expanded T cells in peripheral blood. Whole-study findings and limits: Approximately two-week clone count variance significantly increased as total template count grew. Over approximately two and four weeks, about 15 and 18 clones changed, versus roughly 1.1 between replicates.

The sequencing sample was made of blood. V is TRBV7-9 and J is TRBJ1-1; D is undetermined. The source is a person aged 18 to 70 in good health. The CDR3 reads CASRENTEAFF. Here the CDR3 DNA reads TGTGCCAGCCGAGAAAACACTGAAGCTTTCTTT.